Presented here are 4 T cell receptor beta chains from one specimen sequenced in a study of blood T cell repertoires in COVID-19. The repertoire was sequenced with immunoSEQ multiplex PCR; TCRdb's copy has only in-frame clones and lacks some. The table lists roughly 130,000 clones, almost 85% of them singletons. Sequenced material: peripheral blood. The receptor set was obtained from a woman aged 25 to 39 who had recovered from COVID-19.

The chain combines TRBV14 with TRBJ2-5, with D hard to call. The CDR3 covers 15 residues. Germline-derived CDR1 and CDR2 are SGHDN and FVKESK. Trimming removed 3 bases at V and 4 bases at J, with 15 bases between. CDR3 in DNA: TGTGCCAGCAGCCAGACTCTCGCGATCAGAGAGACCCAGTACTTC. It yields the protein CASSQTLAIRETQYF.

V is TRBV27 and J is TRBJ2-2, with D tentatively TRBD1 (5 bases). Germline V gene sequence: CDR1 MNHEY, CDR2 SMNVEV (reference sequence). The CDR3 contains 13 residues. V lost 7 bases to trimming and J lost 6 bases, with 12 bases between them. The CDR3 here is CASNFLGAGELFF. CDR3 coding DNA: TGTGCCAGCAACTTCCTAGGGGCCGGGGAGCTGTTTTTT.

The V call is TRBV2, the J call TRBJ2-3; 8 bases are a match to TRBD2. The trim removed 6 bases at V and 2 bases at J, leaving 7 bases unmatched. The germline V gene encodes CDR1 SNHLY and CDR2 FYNNEI. This CDR3 spans 15 amino acids. CDR3 region: CASSKRRGDTDTQYF. The CDR3 DNA follows: TGTGCCAGCAGCAAAAGGCGGGGGGACACAGATACGCAGTATTTT.

The chain carries TRBV10-3 and TRBJ1-1, with D possibly matching TRBD1 (6 bases). CDR3 length: 13 residues. Trimming removed 6 bases from V and 0 bases from J, with 8 bases in between. CDR1 is ENHRY and CDR2 is SYGVKD in the germline V gene. The CDR3 coding sequence is TGTGCCATCAGGACAGGTTTGAACACTGAAGCTTTCTTT. Its protein product is CAIRTGLNTEAFF.